The clone carrying this TCR beta chain was seen at least ten times. As yet, its antigen is unknown. The source of the sample is a study of molecular identifiers for immune sequencing clone quantification. TCRdb called the PCR reads again in MiXCR, with one record for every CDR3 protein. The data contain 400,000 to 600,000 distinct CDR3 sequences, around 23% of them singletons. Broader study findings: Barcode-sharing identical TCR molecules could underestimate highly expanded clone sizes. Clones above 20 RNA copies contained over 98% of effector molecules but under 1% of naive ones.

Germline assignment: CDR1 SQVTM and CDR2 ANQGSEA. The CDR3 length is 16 residues. The trim removed 2 bases at V and 1 base at J, leaving 6 bases unmatched. The TCR sequence derives from a human donor in good health. Some libraries in this study had Jurkat cell RNA spiked in. Sequencing input: naive CD8+ T cells from blood, with Jurkat cell RNA spiked in. Subset indicated: FACS-sorted CD8+CD4-CCR7+CD45RA+ naive T cells. The rearrangement links TRBV29-1 to TRBJ2-5; TRBD2 matches at 11 bases. CDR3 residues: CSVEPRLAGIQETQYF. The CDR3 DNA is TGCAGCGTTGAACCGCGACTAGCGGGGATCCAAGAGACCCAGTACTTC.